This T cell receptor (beta chain) was sequenced for a study of post-analysis software for immune sequencing data (dated by TCRdb to about 2015). In terms of the full investigation: Disease courses on record covered relapsing-remitting, secondary progressive and progressive-relapsing multiple sclerosis, though some patients had no subtype annotation. The patient repertoires were set against eleven to twelve previously published healthy control repertoires from donors whose ages ranged from about 6 to 25 years. A subset of samples was prepared in parallel using single-end sample barcoding, then pooled and co-amplified after Illumina adapter ligation. Beyond this particular receptor, the publication reports: The control group was slightly older than the multiple sclerosis patient group. Significantly higher frequencies in patients than in controls were found for roughly 5 TRBV segments, including TRBV5-6, TRBV5-1 and TRBV20-1. Compared with controls, multiple sclerosis patients had significantly lower normalized Chao1 diversity, a finding suggesting substantial peripheral T-cell clonal expansion. When samples were clustered directly using the F measure, samples prepared in the same batch co-clustered strongly, which prompted a batch-effect correction.

Note on this clonotype: The antigen it recognizes is unknown. One base away there is no much larger clone; base qualities are not given.

The library was prepared using PCR. Reads for this sample came from an Illumina HiSeq 2500. To reduce PCR and sequencing biases, unique molecular identifiers were built into the TCR beta cDNA libraries. Roughly 500,000 cDNA molecules were obtained per 1 to 10 million input T cells, so each molecule approximated one T cell. The patient libraries were prepared and sequenced using the same protocol as the earlier healthy control dataset. Samples belonging to the same batch were prepared together, multiplexed and sequenced on a shared HiSeq lane. The authors processed their data as follows. MIGEC was used to process the raw barcoded reads, and molecular identifier groups with only a single read were discarded before consensus assembly and CDR3 extraction. VDJtools was used for post-analysis of the clonotype tables, and diversity was normalized by down-sampling every dataset to the size of the smallest sample. In repertoire overlap clustering, CDR3 amino acid sequences, but not nucleotide sequences, were matched to correct batch-related cross-sample contamination. In TCRdb, the public reads were trimmed at Q25 with fastp and aligned with MiXCR, with productive beta chains retained. Rows are unified per CDR3 protein, each entry keeping the most common DNA and genes. The V and J calls here are based on TCRdb, not the publication. Present in this sample are about 540,000 distinct CDR3 sequences, approximately 31% of which were seen just once. The ten largest clones take up around 6% of the sample.

After removal of 4 bases from V and 10 bases from J, the junction retains 6 bases not matched to a gene. For CDR1 and CDR2, the germline V gene lists SGHVS and FQNEAQ. From cysteine to phenylalanine, the CDR3 is 14 amino acids long. Kept here is only the CDR3 DNA, which spans 42 bases and is read in frame from base 1. To demonstrate the VDJtools post-analysis software, the study profiled TCR beta repertoires from the peripheral blood of around 13 young patients with multiple sclerosis. The multiple sclerosis patients were children and adolescents ranging in age from roughly 6 to 15 years. This receptor was taken from a girl under 18 with multiple sclerosis. The sequence is built from TRBV7-8 and TRBJ2-1, with 11 bases in between that match TRBD2. The sample taken for sequencing was blood. The sequenced DNA is TGTGCCAGCAGCTCGGATCGACTAGCGGGGGAGCAGTTCTTC. Translated, this gives CASSSDRLAGEQFF.